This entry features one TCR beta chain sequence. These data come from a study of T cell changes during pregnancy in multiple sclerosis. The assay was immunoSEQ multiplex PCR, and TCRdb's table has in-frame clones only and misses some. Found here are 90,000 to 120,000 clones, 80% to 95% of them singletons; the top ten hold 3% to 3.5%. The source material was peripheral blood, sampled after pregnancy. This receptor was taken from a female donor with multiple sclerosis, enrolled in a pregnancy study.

In DNA, the CDR3 is TGTGCCAGTAGTCCTTGGGACAGGGATAAAGATACGCAGTATTTT. This codes for CASSPWDRDKDTQYF. V is TRBV19 and J is TRBJ2-3; the match to TRBD1 covers 9 bases. There are 15 residues in the CDR3. J lost 5 bases, V lost 5 bases, and 8 bases had no gene match. Germline V lookup: CDR1 LNHDA, CDR2 SQIVND (reference sequence). Combining the CDR3 with reference TRBV19 and TRBJ2-3 gives the whole variable domain DGGITQSPKYLFRKEGQNVTLSCEQNLNHDAMYWYRQDPGQGLRLIYYSQIVNDFQKGDIAEGYSVSREKKESFPLTVTSAQKNPTAFYLCASSPWDRDKDTQYFGPGTRLTVL.